One sample yielded the 32 T cell receptor beta chains listed below, sequenced in a study of T-cell reconstitution after alpha-beta-depleted transplantation in children. Preparation of the TCRbeta library involved a method that used unique molecular identifiers. TCRdb reanalysed the PCR reads using MiXCR and keeps one entry per CDR3 protein. The sample carries a few hundred thousand distinct CDR3 sequences, approximately 6.9% recorded once. Sequenced here: PBMCs, sampled before TCRalphabeta/CD19-depleted stem cell transplant. The receptors were sampled from a boy aged 2 to 10 with acute lymphoblastic leukemia, due to receive a stem cell transplant.

This clonotype was counted at least ten times. V usage is TRBV11-2 and J usage is TRBJ2-1, with a weak D call TRBD1 (6 bases). The V gene's germline CDR1 is SGHAT and CDR2 FQNNGV. Trimming left V 1 base short and J 2 bases short, with 6 bases between. CDR3 size: 14 residues. CDR3 amino acids: CASSLGQAYNEQFF. The CDR3 DNA sequence: TGTGCCAGCAGCTTAGGACAGGCCTACAATGAGCAGTTCTTC.

At least ten counts were recorded for this clonotype. The chain joins TRBV9 to TRBJ2-3; 8 nucleotides line up with TRBD2. CDR1 and CDR2 (germline): SGDLS, YYNGEE. The ends lost 0 bases at V and 3 bases at J; junction bases unmatched: 12. This CDR3 spans 18 amino acids. CDR3 coding DNA: TGTGCCAGCAGCGTAGCCGGGGTCGGGGGGGCGAGTACAGATACGCAGTATTTT. As protein: CASSVAGVGGASTDTQYF.

Worth noting for this clonotype: Just one base apart from a much larger clone, this may be a read error. This chain joins TRBV28 and TRBJ1-4; the match to TRBD1 covers 9 bases. Germline V gives CDR1 MDHEN, CDR2 SYDVKM. The trim removed 5 bases at V and 9 bases at J, leaving 16 bases unmatched. The CDR3 loop spans 17 amino acids. The CDR3 reads CASSIPGQGMGDKKLFF. The DNA of the CDR3 is TGTGCCAGCAGTATCCCGGGACAGGGCATGGGGGATAAAAAACTGTTTTTT.

This clonotype was counted between two and nine times. The CDR3 loop reads CASSQDAAGPRGYTF. The CDR3 DNA follows: TGCGCCAGCAGCCAAGACGCGGCAGGGCCTCGCGGCTACACCTTC. The chain combines TRBV4-3 with TRBJ1-2, with D perhaps TRBD1 (5 bases). CDR1 is LGHNA and CDR2 is YSLEER in the germline V gene. V was shortened by 0 bases and J by 8 bases, with 16 bases between the two germline ends. The CDR3 spans 15 residues.

The sample holds many counts of this clonotype. This chain connects TRBV12-3 or TRBV12-4 to TRBJ2-3; TRBD2 aligns across 15 bases. V dropped 5 bases and J dropped 2; count of bases not matched to a gene: 5. There are 17 residues in the CDR3. The CDR3: CASSPGTSGGITDTQYF. The CDR3 DNA is TGTGCCAGCAGTCCCGGGACTAGCGGGGGGATCACAGATACGCAGTATTTT.

This clonotype showed up just a few times. This chain connects TRBV5-6 to TRBJ1-5, with D possibly matching TRBD1 (5 bases). The germline V and J ends were trimmed by 2 bases and 0 bases, with 21 bases remaining between them. The CDR3 sequence is 19 residues long. Germline values: CDR1 SGHDT, CDR2 YYEEEE. CDR3 coding DNA: TGTGCCAGCAGCTTCCCGGGACGAACAAACGCGAATAGCAATCAGCCCCAGCATTTT. This encodes CASSFPGRTNANSNQPQHF.

This clonotype was detected ten times or more. The rearrangement joins TRBV6-2 or TRBV6-3 to TRBJ2-1, with 13 bases lining up with TRBD2. The trim removed 6 bases at V and 7 bases at J, leaving 6 bases unmatched. The CDR3 covers 15 residues. Germline loops: CDR1 MNHEY, CDR2 SVGEGT. CDR3: CASSQGLAGRNEQFF. DNA of the CDR3: TGTGCCAGCAGCCAGGGACTAGCGGGGCGTAATGAGCAGTTCTTC.

This clonotype was picked up many times. This rearrangement joins TRBV27 to TRBJ2-7; possible D gene TRBD2, 7 bases. V was cut by 6 bases and J by 7 bases, with 16 bases left in between. The germline V gene has CDR1 MNHEY and CDR2 SMNVEV (reference sequence). The CDR3 sequence is 13 residues long. CDR3 coding DNA: TGTGCCAGCAGCGGAGGGGGGGTCTGGGAGCAGTACTTC. Its translation is CASSGGGVWEQYF.

The chain employs TRBV20-1 and TRBJ2-7; 8 bases agree with TRBD2. The CDR3 extends over 16 amino acids. CDR1 and CDR2 from the germline V gene are DFQATT and SNEGSKA (reference sequence). V dropped 0 bases and J dropped 4; count of bases not matched to a gene: 11. As DNA, the CDR3 is TGCAGTGCTAGAGATCCAGCGGGAGTGCATTGGTACGAGCAGTACTTC. This encodes CSARDPAGVHWYEQYF.

V gene TRBV27 combines with J gene TRBJ2-7; D possibly corresponds to TRBD2 (5 bases). Germline V lookup: CDR1 MNHEY, CDR2 SMNVEV (reference sequence). This CDR3 spans 11 amino acids. V was cut by 8 bases and J by 6 bases, with 11 bases left in between. The CDR3, as DNA: TGTGCCAGCGGGTCGAGCGGCGAGCAGTACTTC. Protein product: CASGSSGEQYF.

There are many counts of this clonotype. The J gene is TRBJ2-5, the V gene TRBV12-3 or TRBV12-4, with TRBD2 matching 10 bases. The junction had 3 bases not matched to a gene; V was cut back by 7 bases and J by 4 bases. The CDR3 covers 13 residues. CDR3 in amino acids: CASTLAGAETQYF. CDR3 nucleotide sequence: TGTGCCAGCACTCTAGCGGGGGCAGAGACCCAGTACTTC.

The chain has TRBV7-2 and TRBJ2-7, with D hard to call. V shed 2 bases and J shed 2 bases, with 13 bases lying between them. CDR1 is SGHTA and CDR2 is FQGNSA in the germline V gene. CDR3 length equals 15 residues. The CDR3 coding sequence is TGTGCCAGCAGCTTATCCTCCCTTCTAACCTACGAGCAGTACTTC. Translated: CASSLSSLLTYEQYF.

This clonotype showed up many times. The chain has TRBV28 and TRBJ2-1; 10 bases match TRBD2. V lost 5 bases to trimming and J lost 1 base; unmatched junction nucleotides: 8. Germline lookup yields CDR1 MDHEN and CDR2 SYDVKM. The CDR3 sequence is 17 residues long. The CDR3 DNA sequence: TGTGCCAGCAGTCTTACCAGGACTAGCGGATCCTACAATGAGCAGTTCTTC. It is translated as CASSLTRTSGSYNEQFF. Complete variable domain (other parts from reference TRBV28 and TRBJ2-1): DVKVTQSSRYLVKRTGEKVFLECVQDMDHENMFWYRQDPGLGLRLIYFSYDVKMKEKGDIPEGYSVSREKKERFSLILESASTNQTSMYLCASSLTRTSGSYNEQFFGPGTRLTVL.

This clonotype showed up many times. The chain has TRBV28 and TRBJ2-4; D remains unclear. The germline CDR1 and CDR2 sequences are MDHEN and SYDVKM. The V and J ends lost 6 bases and 8 bases respectively, with 17 bases between them. The CDR3 totals 14 residues. The CDR3 DNA reads TGTGCCAGCAGCTACCCCGATAATGCGGACATTCAGTACTTC. The encoded protein is CASSYPDNADIQYF.

In its sample, this clonotype was seen many times. The V and J genes are TRBV29-1 and TRBJ2-6; tentatively, D is TRBD1 (5 bases). Germline loops: CDR1 SQVTM, CDR2 ANQGSEA. This CDR3 contains 14 residues. Trimming removed 4 bases at V and 2 bases at J, with 9 bases between. CDR3 in DNA: TGCAGCGTTGTCTTCAGGGCTGGGGCCAACGTCCTGACTTTC. This translates into CSVVFRAGANVLTF.

This clonotype was counted many times. The chain recombines TRBV29-1 with TRBJ2-5; D may be TRBD1 or TRBD2 (5 bases each). Germline CDR1 SQVTM, CDR2 ANQGSEA. The CDR3 consists of 15 residues. Trimming stripped 0 bases from V and 5 bases from J, with 16 bases between. The CDR3 DNA reads as TGCAGCGTTGAAGATGTTGGCCTAGAGGGGGAGACCCAGTACTTC. Its translation: CSVEDVGLEGETQYF.

This clonotype was detected ten times or more. This chain joins TRBV4-2 and TRBJ2-2; D not certain. The CDR3 spans 14 residues. CDR1 and CDR2 (germline): LGHNA, YNFKEQ. V lost 0 bases and J lost 4, with 6 bases in between. For the CDR3, the DNA is TGTGCCAGCAGCCAAGATTATGGCACCGGGGAGCTGTTTTTT. Translation gives CASSQDYGTGELFF.

At least ten counts were recorded for this clonotype. J is TRBJ2-1 and V is TRBV20-1; 14 bases are a match to TRBD2. Per the germline V gene, CDR1 is DFQATT and CDR2 is SNEGSKA (reference sequence). V was pared by 6 bases and J by 8 bases, with 9 bases of the junction left unmatched. CDR3 length: 15 residues. CDR3 sequence reads: CSAPGTSGSNHEQFF. In nucleotides, the CDR3 is TGCAGTGCCCCCGGGACTAGCGGGAGTAACCATGAGCAGTTCTTC.

The table lists this clonotype with a few counts. This chain links TRBV7-9 with TRBJ1-1, with a weak D call TRBD1 (6 bases). Trimming left V 8 bases short and J 5 bases short, with 9 bases between. This CDR3 has 11 amino acids. The germline CDR1 and CDR2 sequences are SEHNR and FQNEAQ (reference sequence). CDR3 bases: TGTGCCAGCGTAGGGGGAACTGAAGCTTTCTTT. Amino acid sequence: CASVGGTEAFF.

The CDR3 nucleotides are TGTGCCAGCAGCTGGGGGGCAGACGACCAAGAGACCCAGTACTTC. It is translated as CASSWGADDQETQYF. The V call is TRBV7-6, the J call TRBJ2-5; D assignment may be TRBD1 or TRBD2 (6 bases each). This CDR3 has 15 amino acids. CDR1 is SGHVS, CDR2 FNYEAQ, per germline. V was pared by 4 bases and J by 0 bases, with 12 bases between.

The sample holds many counts of this clonotype. The gene calls are TRBV6-1 and TRBJ2-1; D might be TRBD2 (6 bases). The CDR3 runs 15 residues. Between the trimmed V and J ends, which lost 2 bases and 0 bases, there was a span of 8 bases. Germline V lookup: CDR1 MNHNS, CDR2 SASEGT. The CDR3 reads CASSEWRDSYNEQFF. CDR3 coding DNA: TGTGCCAGCAGTGAATGGAGGGACTCCTACAATGAGCAGTTCTTC.

This clonotype was counted at least ten times. The CDR3 nucleotides are TGTGCCAGCAGTGGGATCAGGGGGCAAGCCAAAAACATTCAGTACTTC. It yields the protein CASSGIRGQAKNIQYF. V usage is TRBV28 and J usage is TRBJ2-4, with 8 bases identical to TRBD1. CDR1 MDHEN and CDR2 SYDVKM come from the germline V gene. V lost 5 bases and J lost 0; bases outside the gene matches: 6. This CDR3 has 16 amino acids.

This clonotype was counted a few times. This chain uses TRBV28 with TRBJ1-4; the D gene is possibly TRBD1 (6 bases). Germline values: CDR1 MDHEN, CDR2 SYDVKM. V lost 2 bases and J lost 3, with 7 bases in between. The length of the CDR3 is 14 residues. CDR3 in DNA: TGTGCCAGCAGTTTACAGGGGTCTAATGAAAAACTGTTTTTT. It yields the protein CASSLQGSNEKLFF.

This clonotype came up many times. The rearrangement uses TRBV20-1 and TRBJ2-7, with D possibly matching TRBD2 (5 bases). The germline V gene encodes CDR1 DFQATT and CDR2 SNEGSKA (reference sequence). This CDR3 has 13 amino acids. Trimming cost V 7 bases and J 0 bases, with 13 bases left between them. CDR3 region: CSGVRESSYEQYF. The CDR3 bases are TGCAGTGGCGTCCGGGAATCCTCCTACGAGCAGTACTTC.

This clonotype was counted many times. V usage is TRBV19 and J usage is TRBJ2-2; D may be TRBD1 (6 bases). The CDR3 is 15 residues long. The V end lost 5 bases, the J end lost 4 bases, and 14 bases lay between the germline ends. Germline V CDR1 and CDR2: LNHDA, SQIVND (reference sequence). CDR3 nucleotides: TGTGCCAGTAGTGCCACAGGGTTAGGCACCGGGGAGCTGTTTTTT. Translation: CASSATGLGTGELFF.

This clonotype was observed at least ten times. The chain is built from TRBV27 and TRBJ2-2, with no clear D. This CDR3 is 11 amino acids long. Trimming shortened V by 3 bases and J by 6 bases, and 2 bases separated the two germline ends. Germline assignment: CDR1 MNHEY and CDR2 SMNVEV (reference sequence). The CDR3 here is CASSLAGELFF. As DNA, the CDR3 is TGTGCCAGCAGTTTGGCCGGGGAGCTGTTTTTT.

V is TRBV5-1 and J is TRBJ2-1, with 16 bases matching TRBD2. The germline gives CDR1 SGHRS, CDR2 YFSETQ. The CDR3 length is 17 residues. Trimming cost V 2 bases and J 9 bases; bases outside gene matches: 8. The CDR3 region has the DNA TGCGCCAGCAGCTTCGGGACTAGCGGGGGGGCGCCTAGTGAGCAGTTCTTC. It yields the protein CASSFGTSGGAPSEQFF. Complete variable domain (other parts from reference TRBV5-1 and TRBJ2-1): KAGVTQTPRYLIKTRGQQVTLSCSPISGHRSVSWYQQTPGQGLQFLFEYFSETQRNKGNFPGRFSGRQFSNSRSEMNVSTLELGDSALYLCASSFGTSGGAPSEQFFGPGTRLTVL.

In its sample, this clonotype was seen many times. V usage is TRBV10-3 and J usage is TRBJ2-7, with 7 bases lining up with TRBD2. J gave up 9 bases and V 7 bases, and 15 bases lay outside the gene matches. The CDR3 extends over 14 amino acids. Looked up from germline, CDR1 is ENHRY and CDR2 is SYGVKD. CDR3 coding DNA: TGTGCCATCACAAGGGAGGGCGAGTCGCCACCGCAGTACTTC. Translating gives CAITREGESPPQYF.

CDR3 in amino acids: CSASLTSGGYEQYF. CDR3 sequence (DNA): TGCAGTGCTAGCTTGACTAGCGGGGGGTACGAGCAGTACTTC. This chain connects TRBV20-1 to TRBJ2-7, with 13 bases fitting TRBD2. Germline V gene lookup returns CDR1 DFQATT and CDR2 SNEGSKA (reference sequence). V shed 3 bases, J shed 4 bases, and the junction held 3 bases outside the gene matches. CDR3 size: 14 residues.

This clonotype was detected only a few times. CDR3 bases: TGTGCCAGCAGTTACGCATCTGTAGCGGGGGAACACAATGAGCAGTTCTTC. Translated, it gives CASSYASVAGEHNEQFF. The chain is built from TRBV6-5 and TRBJ2-1; 9 bases line up with TRBD2. The V and J ends lost 2 bases and 5 bases, in that order; junction bases with no gene match: 10. CDR1 MNHEY and CDR2 SVGAGI come from the germline V gene. This CDR3 has 17 residues.

This clonotype was observed many times. The chain has TRBV20-1 and TRBJ2-3; no clear D. Between the trimmed V and J ends, which lost 1 base and 8 bases, there was a span of 10 bases. Per germline, CDR1 DFQATT and CDR2 SNEGSKA (reference sequence). This CDR3 has 12 amino acids. The CDR3 here is CSARGGPATQYF. As DNA, the CDR3 is TGCAGTGCTAGAGGGGGTCCCGCTACGCAGTATTTT.

This CDR3 is CATSRDPRGAGQPQHF. The CDR3 DNA follows: TGTGCCACCAGCAGAGATCCTCGGGGTGCGGGGCAGCCCCAGCATTTT. The chain joins TRBV15 to TRBJ1-5; D remains unclear. In germline, CDR1 is LNHNV, CDR2 YYDKDF (reference sequence). This CDR3 has 16 amino acids. The V and J ends lost 0 bases and 7 bases respectively, with 16 bases between them.